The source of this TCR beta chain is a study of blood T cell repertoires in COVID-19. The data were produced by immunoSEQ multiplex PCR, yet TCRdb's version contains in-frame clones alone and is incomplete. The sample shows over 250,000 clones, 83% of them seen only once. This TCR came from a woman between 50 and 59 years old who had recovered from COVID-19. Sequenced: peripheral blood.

The CDR3 sequence: CASSLVSGGIRSGNTIYF. CDR3 DNA sequence: TGTGCCAGCAGTTTAGTTTCAGGGGGTATACGCTCTGGAAACACCATATATTTT. V is TRBV28 and J is TRBJ1-3, with TRBD1 identical over 7 bases. The V and J ends lost 2 bases and 0 bases, in that order; junction bases with no gene match: 10. The CDR3 covers 18 residues. Germline CDR1 is MDHEN and CDR2 is SYDVKM.